The rows below give T cell receptor beta chains drawn from one sample of a study of control samples from healthy donors and cancer patients. Generated by immunoSEQ multiplex PCR, the TCRdb table keeps only in-frame clones and is missing some. The data show 150,000 or so clones, with roughly 90% seen just once and more than 10% held by the top ten. What was sequenced was blood. The receptor source for this set is a man between 25 and 39 years old in good health. CDR3s include the opening cysteine and the closing phenylalanine or tryptophan. The D gene is left open where the match is weak. Rows give clone size only sometimes, using once, few, many, or a class for an expanded clone.

j_gene,v_gene,d_gene,abundance,CDR3aa,CDR3nt
TRBJ1-5,TRBV5-5,TRBD1,-,CASSFRDSRNQPQHF,TGTGCCAGCAGCTTCCGGGACAGCCGCAATCAGCCCCAGCATTTT
TRBJ1-1,TRBV20-1,-,-,CNSVGATEAFF,TGCAATTCTGTCGGCGCCACAGAAGCTTTCTTT
TRBJ2-2,TRBV14,TRBD2,-,CASSKTSGHQLTTGELFF,TGTGCCAGCAGCAAGACTAGCGGGCACCAACTGACGACCGGGGAGCTGTTTTTT
TRBJ1-3,TRBV6-5,-,-,CASRRNSGNTIYF,TGTGCCAGCAGACGCAACTCTGGAAACACCATATATTTT
TRBJ1-5,TRBV4-1,-,-,CASSQIGTGRIQPQHF,TGCGCCAGCAGCCAAATAGGGACGGGGCGGATTCAGCCCCAGCATTTT
TRBJ2-7,TRBV15,TRBD2,-,CATSLSGTSVLEQYF,TGTGCCACCAGCCTAAGTGGGACTAGCGTTCTCGAGCAGTACTTC
TRBJ1-3,TRBV18,-,once,CASSPPARVSGNTIYF,TGTGCCAGCTCACCACCGGCTCGAGTCTCTGGAAACACCATATATTTT
TRBJ2-1,TRBV7-2,-,-,CASSLRNEQFF,TGTGCCAGCAGCTTAAGAAATGAGCAGTTCTTC
TRBJ2-2,TRBV5-6,-,-,CASSLGWGTGELFF,TGTGCCAGCAGCTTGGGGTGGGGCACCGGGGAGCTGTTTTTT
TRBJ2-7,TRBV7-2,TRBD2,-,CASSLTGSGSWYF,TGTGCCAGCAGCTTAACGGGTAGCGGGAGTTGGTACTTC
TRBJ1-2,TRBV3-1/TRBV3-2,-,-,CASSQERREGYTF,TGTGCCAGCAGCCAAGAAAGACGTGAGGGCTACACCTTC
TRBJ1-1,TRBV9,-,-,CASSVGLMNTEAFF,TGTGCCAGCAGCGTAGGGCTGATGAACACTGAAGCTTTCTTT
TRBJ1-1,TRBV6-5,-,-,CASSLQQGHTEAFF,TGTGCCAGCAGTCTCCAACAGGGACACACTGAAGCTTTCTTT
TRBJ2-2,TRBV2,-,-,CASNSLAGTGELFF,TGTGCCAGCAATTCCTTAGCAGGGACCGGGGAGCTGTTTTTT
TRBJ2-7,TRBV9,-,-,CASSPGYGSEQYF,TGTGCCAGCAGCCCAGGTTATGGGAGCGAGCAGTACTTC
TRBJ2-1,TRBV5-4,-,-,CASSFLAVYNEQFF,TGTGCCAGCAGCTTTCTCGCAGTCTACAATGAGCAGTTCTTC
TRBJ2-3,TRBV5-1,-,once,CASSLGGTDTQYF,TGCGCCAGCAGCTTGGGGGGCACAGATACGCAGTATTTT
TRBJ2-3,TRBV4-1,-,once,CASSQGLGPSTDTQYF,TGCGCCAGCAGCCAAGGGCTGGGACCTAGCACAGATACGCAGTATTTT
TRBJ1-1,TRBV18,-,-,CASSPGVMNTEAFF,TGTGCCAGCTCACCAGGGGTGATGAACACTGAAGCTTTCTTT
TRBJ1-1,TRBV5-1,-,-,CASSPSGDRDTEAFF,TGCGCCAGCAGCCCCTCAGGAGACCGAGACACTGAAGCTTTCTTT
TRBJ2-1,TRBV5-6,TRBD2,-,CASSSRLAGANEQFF,TGTGCCAGCAGCTCACGACTAGCGGGGGCCAATGAGCAGTTCTTC
TRBJ1-3,TRBV19,TRBD1,few,CASSSRGLGNTIYF,TGTGCCAGTAGTTCAAGGGGGCTCGGAAACACCATATATTTT
TRBJ1-1,TRBV28,-,-,CASNTIDRRTEAFF,TGTGCCAGCAATACAATCGACAGGCGAACTGAAGCTTTCTTT
TRBJ1-4,TRBV2,-,-,CASRGRIGTNEKLFF,TGTGCCAGCAGGGGACGAATTGGGACTAATGAAAAACTGTTTTTT
TRBJ1-3,TRBV19,-,once,CASTLRTPGNTIYF,TGTGCCAGTACATTAAGGACTCCTGGAAACACCATATATTTT
TRBJ2-2,TRBV5-5,TRBD1,-,CASTHVPGGGQGAGELFF,TGTGCCAGCACCCATGTCCCAGGGGGGGGACAGGGCGCCGGGGAGCTGTTTTTT
TRBJ1-1,TRBV6-1,TRBD1,once,CASSAGTARGNTEAFF,TGTGCCAGCAGTGCAGGGACAGCCCGGGGGAACACTGAAGCTTTCTTT
TRBJ1-2,TRBV7-9,TRBD1,-,CASSLATGGYGYTF,TGTGCCAGCAGCTTGGCCACAGGGGGCTATGGCTACACCTTC
TRBJ1-2,TRBV19,-,-,CASSIDRASGGYTF,TGTGCCAGTAGTATAGACAGAGCCTCGGGGGGCTACACCTTC
TRBJ2-1,TRBV7-8,-,-,CASSPLGEQFF,TGTGCCAGCAGCCCCTTGGGTGAGCAGTTCTTC
TRBJ1-1,TRBV28,TRBD1,-,CASSGDRGRNTEAFF,TGTGCCAGCAGTGGGGACAGGGGCAGGAACACTGAAGCTTTCTTT
TRBJ1-3,TRBV11-2,-,-,CASSLLGIGHELSTIYF,TGTGCCAGCAGCTTACTGGGGATCGGCCACGAACTGTCCACCATATATTTT
TRBJ1-1,TRBV27,-,-,CASSLTRDTEAFF,TGTGCCAGCAGTTTAACGCGGGACACTGAAGCTTTCTTT
TRBJ2-5,TRBV29-1,TRBD1,-,CSVVRGETQYF,TGCAGCGTTGTCAGGGGGGAGACCCAGTACTTC
TRBJ1-5,TRBV19,-,-,CASSSGRGLQPQHF,TGTGCCAGTAGTAGCGGGAGGGGACTTCAGCCCCAGCATTTT
TRBJ1-2,TRBV10-3,-,-,CAISESGTPNGYTF,TGTGCCATCAGTGAGTCTGGGACACCAAATGGCTACACCTTC
TRBJ2-7,TRBV20-1,TRBD2,-,CSASGPSGGTYEQYF,TGCAGTGCTAGTGGGCCTAGCGGGGGTACCTACGAGCAGTACTTC
TRBJ2-2,TRBV11-2,-,-,CASSLDHLGVNTGELFF,TGTGCCAGCAGCTTAGATCATCTGGGGGTAAACACCGGGGAGCTGTTTTTT
TRBJ1-1,TRBV29-1,TRBD1,-,CSVEARGLVNTEAFF,TGCAGCGTTGAAGCTAGGGGGCTCGTGAACACTGAAGCTTTCTTT
TRBJ1-6,TRBV6-5,-,-,CASRPGAPGSPLHF,TGTGCCAGCAGACCGGGCGCCCCGGGATCACCCCTCCACTTT
TRBJ2-1,TRBV6-4,TRBD2,few,CASGQGTSGGNEQFF,TGTGCCAGCGGCCAAGGGACTAGCGGGGGGAATGAGCAGTTCTTC
TRBJ1-1,TRBV7-8,TRBD1,-,CASSYRQGGGSEAFF,TGTGCCAGCAGCTACAGACAGGGGGGTGGATCTGAAGCTTTCTTT
TRBJ2-3,TRBV10-3,-,-,CATRPGNTDTQYF,TGTGCCACACGTCCTGGCAACACAGATACGCAGTATTTT
TRBJ1-3,TRBV3-1/TRBV3-2,TRBD1,-,CASSPQGQELSTIYF,TGTGCCAGCAGCCCCCAGGGACAGGAGTTGAGCACCATATATTTT
TRBJ2-5,TRBV7-3,-,-,CASSLGVRETQYF,TGTGCCAGCAGCTTAGGGGTACGGGAGACCCAGTACTTC
TRBJ1-2,TRBV28,-,-,CASRVANYGYTF,TGTGCCAGCAGGGTGGCTAACTATGGCTACACCTTC
TRBJ1-2,TRBV3-1/TRBV3-2,-,-,CASSSLGGGSLYGYTF,TGTGCCAGCAGCTCACTAGGGGGGGGGAGCCTCTATGGCTACACCTTC
TRBJ2-5,TRBV10-3,-,-,CAISDPREVGKETQYF,TGTGCCATCAGTGACCCGAGGGAGGTGGGGAAAGAGACCCAGTACTTC
TRBJ1-3,TRBV15,-,-,CATSRDSGNSGNTIYF,TGTGCCACCAGCAGAGATAGTGGCAACTCTGGAAACACCATATATTTT